A selection of T cell receptor beta chains follows, all from one sample in a study of cytomegalovirus exposure and HLA in healthy donors. The protocol was immunoSEQ multiplex PCR, while the TCRdb copy is restricted to in-frame clones and leaves out a portion. The sample has under 100,000 clones, approximately 84% seen once. The specimen sequenced was PBMCs. The receptor source for this set is a woman between 18 and 30 years old in good health and CMV-seropositive. The CDR3 runs from the conserved cysteine through the conserved F or W. D genes are given only for firm matches. Clone size is stated in some rows and not others, as once, few, many or a class when expanded.

V	size	J	D	CDR3	DNA
TRBV7-3	NA	TRBJ1-1	NA	CASSSRGGGLNTEAFF	TGTGCCAGCAGCTCCCGAGGGGGTGGCTTGAACACTGAAGCTTTCTTT
TRBV5-4	NA	TRBJ2-3	NA	CASSLRGTDTQYF	TGTGCCAGCAGCTTAAGGGGGACAGATACGCAGTATTTT
TRBV6-1	NA	TRBJ1-5	NA	CASSERLVGEGNQPQHF	TGTGCCAGCAGTGAACGTCTTGTTGGAGAGGGAAATCAGCCCCAGCATTTT
TRBV4-3	NA	TRBJ2-4	NA	CASSQAETGRNIQYF	TGCGCCAGCAGCCAAGCCGAGACAGGGAGGAACATTCAGTACTTC
TRBV28	NA	TRBJ2-3	TRBD1	CASSPSGQGSADTQYF	TGTGCCAGCAGTCCATCGGGACAGGGGTCGGCAGATACGCAGTATTTT
TRBV6-4	NA	TRBJ2-3	TRBD2	CASSLQSGGTDTQYF	TGTGCCAGCAGCTTACAAAGCGGGGGGACAGATACGCAGTATTTT
TRBV28	NA	TRBJ2-7	TRBD1	CASTSLGDRMTYEQYF	TGTGCCAGCACCTCCCTCGGGGACAGGATGACCTACGAGCAGTACTTC
TRBV27	NA	TRBJ1-6	NA	CASSPRAGEGFSPLHF	TGTGCCAGCAGTCCCAGGGCAGGCGAAGGTTTTTCACCCCTCCACTTT
TRBV28	NA	TRBJ2-7	NA	CASSLAASGAGEQYF	TGTGCCAGCAGTTTGGCGGCCTCGGGCGCGGGAGAGCAGTACTTC
TRBV27	NA	TRBJ1-2	NA	CASSLWAGRDYTF	TGTGCCAGCAGTTTATGGGCCGGGAGGGACTACACCTTC
TRBV28	NA	TRBJ2-5	NA	CASSPGGGGETQYF	TGTGCCAGCAGTCCGGGGGGTGGGGGCGAGACCCAGTACTTC
TRBV27	NA	TRBJ2-5	TRBD2	CASSLSTSGWETQYF	TGTGCCAGCAGTTTATCGACTAGCGGGTGGGAGACCCAGTACTTC
TRBV4-1	NA	TRBJ2-3	TRBD2	CASSQDSGLASFPDTQYF	TGCGCCAGCAGCCAAGATTCGGGACTAGCCTCCTTTCCAGATACGCAGTATTTT
TRBV15	NA	TRBJ1-5	NA	CATSRERAGNSNQPQHF	TGTGCCACCAGCAGAGAACGGGCGGGTAATAGCAATCAGCCCCAGCATTTT
TRBV19	once	TRBJ2-4	TRBD1	CASSIETGGAKNIQYF	TGTGCCAGTAGTATAGAAACAGGGGGGGCCAAAAACATTCAGTACTTC
TRBV10-3	once	TRBJ2-1	TRBD2	CAISDSGGATHEQFF	TGTGCCATCAGTGATAGCGGGGGGGCAACCCATGAGCAGTTCTTC
TRBV6-1	NA	TRBJ2-5	TRBD2	CASSEASGGGETQYF	TGTGCCAGCAGTGAAGCCTCCGGGGGGGGAGAGACCCAGTACTTC
TRBV28	NA	TRBJ2-7	NA	CASSVQQRQYF	TGTGCCAGCAGTGTCCAACAGAGACAGTACTTC
TRBV7-9	NA	TRBJ2-1	TRBD1	CASSLLLGQGANEQFF	TGTGCCAGCAGCTTACTTCTGGGACAGGGGGCTAATGAGCAGTTCTTC
TRBV27	NA	TRBJ2-7	TRBD1	CASSRTGGGYEQYF	TGTGCCAGCAGTCGGACAGGGGGCGGCTACGAGCAGTACTTC
TRBV11-2	NA	TRBJ1-5	NA	CASSDSYSNQPQHF	TGTGCCAGCAGCGACAGTTATAGCAATCAGCCCCAGCATTTT
TRBV5-1	NA	TRBJ2-1	TRBD2	CASSLAAGGLADEQFF	TGCGCCAGCAGCTTGGCAGCGGGGGGGCTTGCCGATGAGCAGTTCTTC
TRBV28	NA	TRBJ1-2	NA	CASSLWGLEHGYTF	TGTGCCAGCAGTTTATGGGGCTTAGAACATGGCTACACCTTC
TRBV11-3	once	TRBJ2-2	NA	CASSLNTGELFF	TGTGCCAGCAGTCTTAACACCGGGGAGCTGTTTTTT
TRBV6-1	NA	TRBJ1-1	NA	CASSEDMNTEAFF	TGTGCCAGCAGTGAGGACATGAACACTGAAGCTTTCTTT
TRBV7-9	NA	TRBJ2-3	NA	CASSPTRQGGWPDTQYF	TGTGCCAGCAGCCCTACTCGCCAGGGGGGTTGGCCAGATACGCAGTATTTT
TRBV5-1	NA	TRBJ1-3	TRBD1	CASSTGPSGNTIYF	TGCGCCAGCTCGACAGGGCCCTCTGGAAACACCATATATTTT
TRBV4-3	NA	TRBJ2-7	TRBD2	CASSQGSGGSSYEQYF	TGCGCCAGCAGCCAAGGGAGCGGGGGAAGCTCCTACGAGCAGTACTTC
TRBV6-1	NA	TRBJ2-7	NA	CASSESSYEQYF	TGTGCCAGCAGTGAATCCAGCTACGAGCAGTACTTC
TRBV29-1	NA	TRBJ1-5	TRBD1	CSVGGTGDQPQHF	TGCAGCGTTGGGGGGACAGGGGATCAGCCCCAGCATTTT
TRBV5-1	NA	TRBJ1-1	TRBD1	CASSLGTGDTEAFF	TGCGCCAGCAGCTTGGGGACAGGGGACACTGAAGCTTTCTTT
TRBV4-1	NA	TRBJ1-2	NA	CASSHRDTSNYGYTF	TGCGCCAGCAGCCACCGGGACACTTCTAACTATGGCTACACCTTC
TRBV30	NA	TRBJ1-5	NA	CAWSYRVGEQPQHF	TGTGCCTGGAGTTACAGGGTCGGGGAGCAGCCCCAGCATTTT
TRBV30	NA	TRBJ1-4	NA	CAWSEDSNEKLFF	TGTGCCTGGAGTGAGGACAGTAATGAAAAACTGTTTTTT
TRBV30	NA	TRBJ1-5	NA	CAWSSRRLYSNQPQHF	TGTGCCTGGAGTTCGAGGCGCCTTTATAGCAATCAGCCCCAGCATTTT
TRBV7-2	NA	TRBJ2-1	NA	CASSLGGGRSYNEQFF	TGTGCCAGCAGCTTAGGGGGGGGCCGATCCTACAATGAGCAGTTCTTC
TRBV19	NA	TRBJ2-7	TRBD1	CASSAGQGGSYEQYF	TGTGCCAGTAGTGCGGGACAGGGGGGGTCTTACGAGCAGTACTTC
TRBV11-2	NA	TRBJ2-7	TRBD2	CASSFLTSASEQYF	TGTGCCAGCAGCTTCCTGACTAGCGCCTCTGAGCAGTACTTC
TRBV19	NA	TRBJ2-7	TRBD1	CASSSGQDDEQYF	TGTGCCAGTAGTTCGGGACAGGATGACGAGCAGTACTTC
TRBV7-2	NA	TRBJ2-7	TRBD1	CASSLDPPTGGYSYEQYF	TGTGCCAGCAGCTTAGACCCCCCCACAGGGGGCTACTCCTACGAGCAGTACTTC
TRBV6-1	NA	TRBJ1-2	TRBD1	CASSLQGVSGYTF	TGTGCCAGCAGCCTACAGGGGGTGAGTGGCTACACCTTC
TRBV2	NA	TRBJ2-1	NA	CASTQGFNEQFF	TGTGCCAGCACTCAGGGATTCAATGAGCAGTTCTTC
TRBV27	NA	TRBJ2-7	NA	CASSLSREAYEQYF	TGTGCCAGCAGTTTATCTCGAGAGGCCTACGAGCAGTACTTC